Presented here are 13 T cell receptor beta chains from one specimen sequenced in a study of T cell responses to AZD1222 COVID-19 vaccine (dated by TCRdb to 2020 to 2022). The library was made by the immunoSEQ multiplex PCR assay. What TCRdb holds here is the immuneACCESS table cut down to in-frame rearrangements. Part of the clones is not present; checked against another copy, under half of the missing clones reflect an unresolved V gene, and the others are unexplained. The sample table holds under 150,000 clones, of which approximately 88% were seen once. About 14% of the sample comes from the top ten. What the time point label conveys for this sample: baseline before first vaccination. The sequenced sample was peripheral blood, obtained on day 0 of AZD1222 vaccination. All receptors derive from an adult in good health.

This clone has only one observation. V is TRBV5-6 and J is TRBJ2-7, with 9 bases identical to TRBD1. This CDR3 contains 16 residues. In germline, CDR1 is SGHDT, CDR2 YYEEEE. With V trimmed by 4 bases and J by 2 bases, 10 bases remained unmatched. CDR3 region: CASSEQGTGKAYEQYF. CDR3 DNA sequence: TGTGCCAGCAGCGAGCAAGGGACAGGGAAGGCCTACGAGCAGTACTTC.

The chain recombines TRBV7-3 with TRBJ2-1; 7 positions agree with TRBD2. Per germline, CDR1 SGHTA and CDR2 FQGTGA. The CDR3 contains 19 residues. With V trimmed by 1 base and J by 0 bases, 12 bases remained unmatched. The CDR3 region has the DNA TGTGCCAGCAGCTTAAGGGGTCCCCGAAGCGGGGACTCCTACAATGAGCAGTTCTTC. It specifies CASSLRGPRSGDSYNEQFF.

This rearrangement joins TRBV9 to TRBJ2-7, with D perhaps assigned TRBD1 or TRBD2 (5 bases each). Between the trimmed V and J ends, which lost 0 bases and 7 bases, there was a span of 11 bases. Germline assignment: CDR1 SGDLS and CDR2 YYNGEE. The CDR3 sequence is 13 residues long. The CDR3 loop is CASSVGGRQEQYF. The DNA for the CDR3 is TGTGCCAGCAGCGTAGGGGGGAGACAGGAGCAGTACTTC. Based on the CDR3 plus reference TRBV9 and TRBJ2-7, the full variable domain is DSGVTQTPKHLITATGQRVTLRCSPRSGDLSVYWYQQSLDQGLQFLIQYYNGEERAKGNILERFSAQQFPDLHSELNLSSLELGDSALYFCASSVGGRQEQYFGPGTRLTVT.

The J gene is TRBJ1-5, the V gene TRBV2; D remains ambiguous. V lost 2 bases, J lost 5 bases, and 10 bases lay in between. Germline CDR1 and CDR2: SNHLY and FYNNEI. The CDR3 has 14 residues. CDR3 protein: CASSEQAAHQPQHF. CDR3 DNA sequence: TGTGCCAGCAGTGAACAGGCTGCCCATCAGCCCCAGCATTTT.

This clone was seen more than once but under ten times. This chain joins TRBV10-3 and TRBJ2-1, with 10 positions matching TRBD2. Trimming took 5 bases from V and 3 from J; bases not matched to a gene: 4. Germline V gives CDR1 ENHRY, CDR2 SYGVKD. This CDR3 comprises 15 residues. CDR3 coding DNA: TGTGCCATCAGTTCCGGGACTAGCGACTACAATGAGCAGTTCTTC. It yields the protein CAISSGTSDYNEQFF.

This sequence joins TRBV5-1 and TRBJ2-1; possible D gene TRBD2, 7 bases. The germline V gene encodes CDR1 SGHRS and CDR2 YFSETQ. The CDR3 consists of 15 residues. V was trimmed by 0 bases and J by 8 bases, leaving 15 bases between them. The CDR3 loop reads CASSLASGGRYEQFF. The CDR3, as DNA: TGCGCCAGCAGCTTGGCCTCGGGGGGCCGGTATGAGCAGTTCTTC.

The chain recombines TRBV5-1 with TRBJ2-6; D is uncertain. Germline V gene lookup returns CDR1 SGHRS and CDR2 YFSETQ. V lost 0 bases and J lost 0, with 16 bases in between. CDR3 length equals 19 residues. CDR3 sequence (DNA): TGCGCCAGCAGCTTGGGGGAAGGGCCCCTTCCCTCTGGGGCCAACGTCCTGACTTTC. Its translation: CASSLGEGPLPSGANVLTF.

The chain combines TRBV19 with TRBJ1-1; D gene ambiguous. V lost 7 bases and J lost 8, with 20 bases in between. Looked up from germline, CDR1 is LNHDA and CDR2 is SQIVND (reference sequence). The CDR3 covers 14 residues. CDR3 in amino acids: CASNPGPGIPEAFF. CDR3 in DNA: TGTGCCAGTAACCCAGGCCCCGGGATTCCGGAAGCTTTCTTT.

This clone was counted many times. The V call is TRBV4-3, the J call TRBJ1-1, with D possibly being TRBD1 (6 bases). Germline V lookup: CDR1 LGHNA, CDR2 YSLEER. Trimming cost V 4 bases and J 0 bases, with 18 bases left between them. This CDR3 comprises 17 residues. The CDR3 loop reads CASSRAYGGGVNTEAFF. For the CDR3, the DNA is TGCGCCAGCAGCCGCGCCTACGGAGGGGGGGTGAACACTGAAGCTTTCTTT.

V is TRBV2 and J is TRBJ1-1; TRBD1 is a possible D gene (5 bases). The CDR3 spans 13 residues. CDR1 is SNHLY, CDR2 FYNNEI, per germline. The V gene lost 11 bases and the J gene lost 0 bases, with 13 bases spanning the gap. The CDR3, as DNA: TGTGCCGGGGCCCTCCGAATGAACACTGAAGCTTTCTTT. Amino acids: CAGALRMNTEAFF.

The genes are TRBV6-2 or TRBV6-3 and TRBJ1-2; D call uncertain. Germline V gene lookup returns CDR1 MNHEY and CDR2 SVGEGT. V lost 6 bases, J lost 4 bases, and 27 bases lay in between. The CDR3 extends over 18 amino acids. CDR3 sequence (DNA): TGTGCCAGCAGCCAAGAGTCCCTTTCATACCGCCTATCCTATGGCTACACCTTC. It is translated as CASSQESLSYRLSYGYTF.

V and J are TRBV5-1 and TRBJ2-7; 7 bases align to TRBD1. CDR1 is SGHRS and CDR2 is YFSETQ in the germline V gene. V dropped 0 bases and J dropped 1; count of bases not matched to a gene: 4. The CDR3 spans 15 residues. CDR3 bases: TGCGCCAGCAGCTTGGTCGGGACAGTGTCCTACGAGCAGTACTTC. Translating it yields CASSLVGTVSYEQYF.

V and J are TRBV27 and TRBJ1-5; D is unclear. The CDR3 runs 14 residues. From germline, CDR1 is MNHEY and CDR2 SMNVEV (reference sequence). Trimming removed 2 bases at V and 7 bases at J, with 12 bases between. The CDR3 nucleotides are TGTGCCAGCAGTTTAGTTGGAAGTCGGCAGCCCCAGCATTTT. Translation gives CASSLVGSRQPQHF.